These T cell receptor beta chains were read from a single sample in a study of T cell changes during pregnancy in multiple sclerosis. Assay: immunoSEQ multiplex PCR; the TCRdb copy retains only in-frame clones and omits some. This sample has over 30,000 clones; 94% occur once, and the top ten carry 0.35%. The sequencing used CD4+ T cells from peripheral blood mononuclear cells, collected after pregnancy. The receptors stem from a female donor with multiple sclerosis, enrolled in a pregnancy study. Each CDR3 is given with its conserved first and last residue.

V gene,J gene,CDR3 protein
TRBV10-3,TRBJ2-7,CAISPGESSYEQYF
TRBV6-5,TRBJ1-1,CASSYLDRAEAFF
TRBV9,TRBJ2-7,CASSVAAGEIYEQYF
TRBV7-9,TRBJ2-1,CASSLSAGYNEQFF
TRBV6-5,TRBJ1-2,CASSFRDRGGSYTF
TRBV2,TRBJ2-7,CASSPDRPSYEQYF
TRBV9,TRBJ1-6,CASSVGSSYNSPLHF
TRBV5-4,TRBJ1-4,CASSQATGHRATNEKLFF
TRBV5-5,TRBJ1-2,CASSPALGGYGYTF
TRBV6-6,TRBJ1-3,CASSLQGGGNTIYF
TRBV6-5,TRBJ1-5,CASRRSGTGRMPQHF
TRBV5-1,TRBJ2-5,CASSSGLAGGTQETQYF
TRBV7-9,TRBJ2-1,CASSLGGGLTYNEQFF
TRBV27,TRBJ2-1,CASSLGQGPYNEQFF
TRBV5-1,TRBJ2-3,CASSLVAGGSNLRTDTQYF
TRBV6-7,TRBJ1-2,CASSYLKVRDGYTF
TRBV7-8,TRBJ1-1,CASSFGQYRRTEAFF